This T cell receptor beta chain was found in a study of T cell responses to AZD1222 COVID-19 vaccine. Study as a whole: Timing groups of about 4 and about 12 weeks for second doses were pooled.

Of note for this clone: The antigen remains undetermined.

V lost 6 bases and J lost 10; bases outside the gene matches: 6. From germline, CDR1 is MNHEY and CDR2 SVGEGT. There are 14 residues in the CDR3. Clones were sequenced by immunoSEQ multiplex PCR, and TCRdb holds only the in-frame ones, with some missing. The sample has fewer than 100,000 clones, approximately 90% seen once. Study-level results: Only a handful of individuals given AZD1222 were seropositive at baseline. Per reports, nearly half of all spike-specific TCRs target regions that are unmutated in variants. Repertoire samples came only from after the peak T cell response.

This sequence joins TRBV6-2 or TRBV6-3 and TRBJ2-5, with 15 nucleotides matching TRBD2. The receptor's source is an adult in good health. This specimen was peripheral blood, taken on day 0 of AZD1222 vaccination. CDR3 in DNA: TGTGCCAGCAGCCAGGGACTAGCGGGAGGAGACCAGTACTTC. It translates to CASSQGLAGGDQYF.